The T cell receptor (beta chain) described here comes from a study of identical twins. A single record per CDR3 protein comes from TCRdb applying MiXCR to the 5' RACE reads. Of about 900,000 distinct CDR3 sequences listed, more than 9% are singletons. This CDR3 contains 14 residues. Study conclusions and caveats: Fewer insertions characterized abundant cord blood beta clonotypes, whereas memory repertoires showed none. Invariant MAIT and iNKT cells may have partly biased zero-insertion analyses.

This clonotype showed up just a few times. Its specificity is not known. This same sample was also part of a study on yellow fever vaccine responses in identical twins.

This receptor was taken from a woman aged 18-30 years in good health. The sequenced sample consisted of PBMCs. The rearrangement joins TRBV21-1 to TRBJ2-5; the table's D gene call, TRBD1, was not cross checked with the DNA. TRBV21-1 is a pseudogene locus. The CDR3 here is CASSKGGQEETQYF. The CDR3 nucleotides read TGTGCCAGCAGCAAAGGGGGGCAAGAAGAGACCCAGTACTTC.